This T cell receptor (beta chain) was observed in a study of T cell clonotyping in hematopoietic cell transplantation. This clone showed up just a few times. The same CDR3 arises from other DNA sequences in this sample as well. Time point indicated: recipient sample about 28 days before transplant, after cytoreduction. TCRdb keeps only in-frame clones here, not all; method: immunoSEQ multiplex PCR. The data hold 45,000 or so clones, with roughly 80% observed a single time. Trimming cost V 1 base and J 4 bases, with 11 bases left between them. In germline, CDR1 is SGHDT, CDR2 YYEEEE. The CDR3 sequence is 14 residues long.

The TCR originated in a man aged 55 to 70 with myelodysplastic syndrome. Some clones in this sample may be carry-over from other donors' samples. The sample consisted of peripheral blood mononuclear cells, taken before stem cell transplant. The V call is TRBV5-6, the J call TRBJ1-2; tentatively, D is TRBD1 (6 bases). CDR3 coding DNA: TGTGCCAGCAGCTTGTTAGGGGGAACCTATGGCTACACCTTC. Translating it yields CASSLLGGTYGYTF.